Each of the 27 T cell receptor beta chains below was sequenced from the same sample in a study of control samples from healthy donors and cancer patients. The method was immunoSEQ multiplex PCR; TCRdb's version includes in-frame clones alone and lacks a portion of them. The repertoire holds roughly 150,000 clones, with over 90% as singletons. The specimen was blood. Receptors originate from a man in his fifties or sixties in good health.

This chain connects TRBV4-1 to TRBJ2-3; no clear D. This CDR3 is built from 14 residues. Germline loops: CDR1 MGHRA, CDR2 YSYEKL. Trimming stripped 1 base from V and 4 bases from J, with 9 bases between. CDR3 DNA sequence: TGCGCCAGCAGCCAAGGTAGATTCTCAGATACGCAGTATTTT. Protein: CASSQGRFSDTQYF.

The gene calls are TRBV5-4 and TRBJ2-7; D uncertain. CDR1 is SGHNT and CDR2 is YYREEE in the germline V gene (reference sequence). Trimming stripped 1 base from V and 4 bases from J, with 6 bases between. This CDR3 spans 12 amino acids. CDR3 residues: CASSLFGYEQYF. In nucleotides, the CDR3 is TGTGCCAGCAGCTTGTTCGGGTACGAGCAGTACTTC.

The rearrangement uses TRBV6-5 and TRBJ2-7; D is possibly TRBD1 or TRBD2 (6 bases each). The CDR3 extends over 12 amino acids. Germline V gives CDR1 MNHEY, CDR2 SVGAGI. Deletions cut 10 bases from V and 3 bases from J, with 13 bases between. CDR3 in DNA: TGTGCCACGCGGGACACTCACTACGAGCAGTACTTC. Translated: CATRDTHYEQYF.

The chain is built from TRBV13 and TRBJ2-5, with D perhaps TRBD1 (5 bases). Trimming removed 5 bases at V and 5 bases at J, with 21 bases between. The CDR3 covers 16 residues. The germline V gene encodes CDR1 PRHDT and CDR2 FYEKMQ (reference sequence). The CDR3 sequence: CASSQRLGRDMETQYF. The CDR3 region has the DNA TGTGCCAGCAGCCAACGGTTGGGCAGGGATATGGAGACCCAGTACTTC.

The chain joins TRBV7-9 to TRBJ2-3; D is perhaps TRBD2 (6 bases). V dropped 5 bases and J dropped 1 base, with 13 bases sitting between them. CDR1 is SEHNR and CDR2 is FQNEAQ in the germline V gene (reference sequence). The CDR3 has 15 amino acids. In DNA, the CDR3 is TGTGCCAGCAGCCCGGGGGTTCCGGGCACAGATACGCAGTATTTT. It encodes CASSPGVPGTDTQYF.

The rearrangement links TRBV6-1 to TRBJ1-1, with 10 bases identical to TRBD1. Germline lookup yields CDR1 MNHNS and CDR2 SASEGT. Losses at the gene ends were 1 base for V and 8 bases for J; bases not matched to a gene: 7. The CDR3 covers 15 residues. The CDR3 region is CASSEEGTGVWEAFF. The DNA for the CDR3 is TGTGCCAGCAGTGAAGAAGGGACAGGGGTTTGGGAAGCTTTCTTT.

V usage is TRBV6-5 and J usage is TRBJ1-1, with D perhaps matching TRBD1 (6 bases). This CDR3 is built from 14 residues. CDR1 and CDR2 from the germline V gene are MNHEY and SVGAGI. Trimming took off 0 bases at V and 6 bases at J, with 11 bases between the two ends. In DNA form, the CDR3 reads TGTGCCAGCAGTTACTCGAGTAGGGGGTCTGAAGCTTTCTTT. Amino acid sequence: CASSYSSRGSEAFF.

The chain employs TRBV5-1 and TRBJ2-1; no reliable D call. CDR3 length: 15 residues. V gave up 0 bases and J gave up 0 bases, with 7 bases separating them. The germline CDR1 and CDR2 sequences are SGHRS and YFSETQ. CDR3 DNA: TGCGCCAGCAGCTTGGAAGGGCTCTCCTACAATGAGCAGTTCTTC. This codes for CASSLEGLSYNEQFF.

The rearrangement uses TRBV6-6 and TRBJ1-4, with a weak D call TRBD1 (5 bases). The CDR3 spans 14 residues. The V end was cut by 6 bases, the J end by 1 base, with 9 bases between. Germline CDR1 and CDR2: MNHNY and SVGAGI (reference sequence). CDR3 bases: TGTGCCAGCAGGGGGCTGCGAACTAATGAAAAACTGTTTTTT. Translation: CASRGLRTNEKLFF.

This clone was counted once. The chain employs TRBV11-1 and TRBJ2-1, with D perhaps TRBD2 (5 bases). This CDR3 is built from 14 residues. Germline CDR1 and CDR2: SGHAT and FQDESV (reference sequence). Trimming removed 2 bases from V and 2 bases from J, with 7 bases in between. The CDR3 DNA reads as TGTGCCAGCAGCTTATTCGGGACCTACAATGAGCAGTTCTTC. This translates into CASSLFGTYNEQFF.

The CDR3, as DNA: TGTGCCAGCAGCCCACAAGTTCAAGCTTTCTTT. It yields the protein CASSPQVQAFF. The V gene is TRBV14, the J gene TRBJ1-1, with D uncertain. Germline loops: CDR1 SGHDN, CDR2 FVKESK. The CDR3 sequence is 11 residues long. V was clipped by 4 bases and J by 9 bases, with 9 bases between them.

V is TRBV28 and J is TRBJ1-2; TRBD1 agrees at 7 bases. After removal of 10 bases from V and 9 bases from J, the junction contained 17 bases not matched to a gene. CDR1 is MDHEN, CDR2 SYDVKM, per germline. This CDR3 is built from 14 residues. CDR3 coding DNA: TGTGCCACTCAAAACAGGGGACGGTCTCTAAGCTACACCTTC. Its translation is CATQNRGRSLSYTF.

CDR3: CASSLDGGWRLNTGELFF. Written as DNA, the CDR3 is TGTGCCAGCAGCTTAGATGGGGGTTGGCGGCTCAACACCGGGGAGCTGTTTTTT. This chain links TRBV11-2 with TRBJ2-2, with D perhaps TRBD1 or TRBD2 (5 bases each). The V end was cut by 0 bases, the J end by 2 bases, with 16 bases between. The V gene's germline CDR1 is SGHAT and CDR2 FQNNGV. The CDR3 consists of 18 residues.

This chain uses TRBV15 with TRBJ2-5; D uncertain. The CDR3 covers 15 residues. Germline CDR1 and CDR2: LNHNV and YYDKDF (reference sequence). V lost 0 bases and J lost 5, with 13 bases in between. This chain's CDR3 is CATSRDRRVDETQYF. In nucleotides, the CDR3 is TGTGCCACCAGCAGAGATCGCAGAGTTGATGAGACCCAGTACTTC. Full variable domain (rest looked up from reference TRBV15 and TRBJ2-5): DAMVIQNPRYQVTQFGKPVTLSCSQTLNHNVMYWYQQKSSQAPKLLFHYYDKDFNNEADTPDNFQSRRPNTSFCFLDIRSPGLGDTAMYLCATSRDRRVDETQYFGPGTRLLVL.

The CDR3 region has the DNA TGCAGCGTTGAAGGGCAGAGAGGGGAGACCCAGTACTTC. Translating gives CSVEGQRGETQYF. J is TRBJ2-5 and V is TRBV29-1; D might be TRBD2 (5 bases). V was clipped by 1 base and J by 5 bases, with 11 bases between them. The CDR3 has 13 amino acids. Germline V gives CDR1 SQVTM, CDR2 ANQGSEA. The full variable domain, rest sourced from reference TRBV29-1 and TRBJ2-5, is SAVISQKPSRDICQRGTSLTIQCQVDSQVTMMFWYRQQPGQSLTLIATANQGSEATYESGFVIDKFPISRPNLTFSTLTVSNMSPEDSSIYLCSVEGQRGETQYFGPGTRLLVL.

The chain uses TRBV7-6 and TRBJ2-2; 7 bases match TRBD2. The J segment lost 1 base and the V segment lost 5 bases, leaving 7 bases of the junction unmatched. CDR1 and CDR2 from the germline V gene are SGHVS and FNYEAQ. The CDR3 loop spans 16 amino acids. The CDR3 spells CASSPPGGWNTGELFF. The CDR3 DNA sequence: TGTGCCAGCAGCCCCCCCGGGGGGTGGAACACCGGGGAGCTGTTTTTT.

The J gene is TRBJ1-2, the V gene TRBV16, with unresolved D. With 7 bases removed from V and 0 bases from J, the gap between germline ends came to 9 bases. Germline V gene sequence: CDR1 KGHSY, CDR2 FQNENV. The CDR3 is 13 amino acids. CDR3 in amino acids: CASTLTSNYGYTF. DNA for the CDR3: TGTGCCAGCACCCTGACTTCTAACTATGGCTACACCTTC.

J is TRBJ2-7 and V is TRBV19, with D perhaps matching TRBD2 (5 bases). Looked up from germline, CDR1 is LNHDA and CDR2 is SQIVND (reference sequence). Trimming removed 3 bases from V and 2 bases from J, with 8 bases in between. The CDR3 sequence is 13 residues long. The CDR3: CASSIGGTYEQYF. The CDR3 nucleotides read TGTGCCAGTAGTATTGGAGGAACCTACGAGCAGTACTTC.

The chain recombines TRBV3-1 (or the pseudogene TRBV3-2) with TRBJ2-3; 10 nucleotides match TRBD1. J was trimmed by 6 bases and V by 5 bases; bases with no gene match: 5. Germline lookup yields CDR1 LGHDT and CDR2 YNNKEL (reference sequence). CDR3 length: 14 residues. The CDR3 spells CASSSGQGEDTQYF. DNA for the CDR3: TGTGCCAGCAGCTCAGGACAGGGGGAGGATACGCAGTATTTT.

The V gene is TRBV25-1, the J gene TRBJ1-4, with unresolved D. CDR3 length equals 15 residues. V gave up 5 bases and J gave up 1 base, with 11 bases separating them. The V gene's germline CDR1 is MGHDK and CDR2 SYGVNS. The CDR3 reads CASSRRGRTNEKLFF. The CDR3 nucleotides are TGTGCCAGCAGTAGGCGCGGGAGAACTAATGAAAAACTGTTTTTT.

The chain recombines TRBV7-6 with TRBJ2-7; 15 bases are a match to TRBD2. Germline CDR1 SGHVS, CDR2 FNYEAQ. Trimming removed 5 bases from V and 0 bases from J; junction bases left unmatched: 8. CDR3 size: 18 residues. Here the CDR3 reads CASSPGLAGGRFSYEQYF. The CDR3 DNA sequence: TGTGCCAGCAGCCCGGGACTAGCGGGAGGCCGTTTCTCCTACGAGCAGTACTTC.

This clone was seen a single time. The gene calls are TRBV11-1 and TRBJ2-7; D is ambiguous. The germline V and J ends were trimmed by 5 bases and 0 bases, with 5 bases remaining between them. Germline assignment: CDR1 SGHAT and CDR2 FQDESV (reference sequence). This CDR3 is built from 12 residues. The CDR3 loop reads CASSLYSYEQYF. DNA of the CDR3: TGTGCCAGCAGCCTATACTCCTACGAGCAGTACTTC.

The rearrangement uses TRBV30 and TRBJ1-4, with D possibly matching TRBD1 (5 bases). CDR3 size: 14 residues. From germline, CDR1 is GTSNPN and CDR2 SVGIG (reference sequence). V gave up 3 bases and J gave up 4 bases, with 12 bases separating them. CDR3 residues: CAWSIGTHNEKLFF. The CDR3 DNA reads TGTGCCTGGAGCATCGGGACCCATAATGAAAAACTGTTTTTT.

The V call is TRBV2, the J call TRBJ2-1; 13 bases are shared with TRBD2. J was trimmed by 8 bases and V by 6 bases; bases with no gene match: 10. CDR1 SNHLY and CDR2 FYNNEI come from the germline V gene. The CDR3 is 16 amino acids. CDR3 protein: CASSEAGLAGPHEQFF. CDR3 nucleotide sequence: TGTGCCAGCAGCGAGGCGGGACTAGCGGGACCCCATGAGCAGTTCTTC.

The chain combines TRBV6-5 with TRBJ2-3; 8 bases line up with TRBD1. This CDR3 spans 13 amino acids. With V trimmed by 11 bases and J by 2 bases, 6 bases remained unmatched. Germline assignment: CDR1 MNHEY and CDR2 SVGAGI. DNA of the CDR3: TGTGCCGGCCGGACAGGGACCACAGATACGCAGTATTTT. Its translation is CAGRTGTTDTQYF.

This chain links TRBV11-2 with TRBJ1-2; 7 bases line up with TRBD1. Germline V gene sequence: CDR1 SGHAT, CDR2 FQNNGV. V lost 5 bases and J lost 3; bases outside the gene matches: 6. The CDR3 has 14 residues. The CDR3 loop is CASSPVGTDYGYTF. For the CDR3, the DNA is TGTGCCAGCAGCCCAGTGGGGACAGACTATGGCTACACCTTC.

This clone was seen only once. The chain employs TRBV6-4 and TRBJ1-1; 8 nucleotides align to TRBD1. The CDR3 runs to 13 residues. Germline V gene lookup returns CDR1 MRHNA and CDR2 SNTAGT. J gave up 5 bases and V 5 bases, and 4 bases lay outside the gene matches. CDR3 in amino acids: CASSRTGKTEAFF. CDR3 DNA: TGTGCCAGCAGTCGGACAGGGAAAACTGAAGCTTTCTTT.